This T cell receptor (beta chain) is from a study of blood T cell repertoires in COVID-19. Germline V lookup: CDR1 SGHRS, CDR2 YFSETQ. V lost 3 bases and J 2 bases, leaving 5 bases between the germline ends. The CDR3 has 13 residues. Generated by immunoSEQ multiplex PCR, the TCRdb table keeps only in-frame clones and is missing some. The sample holds some 100,000 clones; around 88% are singletons and the top ten take approximately 2%. The receptor was derived from a man between 45 and 60 years old with COVID-19, enrolled during active disease. Sequences were obtained from peripheral blood. The chain carries TRBV5-1 and TRBJ2-2; D gene ambiguous. The CDR3 nucleotides read TGCGCCAGCAGCTCCACAAACACCGGGGAGCTGTTTTTT. Amino acids: CASSSTNTGELFF.